The 22 T cell receptor beta chains below come from one sample, sequenced in a study of T cell changes during pregnancy in multiple sclerosis. Clones were sequenced by immunoSEQ multiplex PCR, and TCRdb holds only the in-frame ones, with some missing. The sample yields some 54,000 clones, roughly 92% seen once. The material sequenced was CD8+ T cells from peripheral blood mononuclear cells, taken in the third trimester of pregnancy. Receptor source: a female donor with multiple sclerosis, enrolled in a pregnancy study.

The V and J genes are TRBV4-1 and TRBJ1-1; TRBD1 is a possible D gene (6 bases). V was cut by 1 base and J by 5 bases, with 14 bases left in between. The germline V gene encodes CDR1 MGHRA and CDR2 YSYEKL. The CDR3 is 15 amino acids. The CDR3 spells CASSQAARGYTEAFF. CDR3 DNA sequence: TGCGCCAGCAGCCAAGCAGCCAGGGGATATACTGAAGCTTTCTTT.

The V call is TRBV5-1, the J call TRBJ1-2, with a tentative D call TRBD1 (5 bases). Germline-derived CDR1 and CDR2 are SGHRS and YFSETQ. V lost 4 bases, J lost 2 bases, and 15 bases lay in between. This CDR3 contains 15 residues. The CDR3 loop is CASSPPGPGNYGYTF. DNA for the CDR3: TGCGCCAGCAGCCCGCCTGGGCCAGGGAACTATGGCTACACCTTC.

This clone showed up just once. The V call is TRBV19, the J call TRBJ2-1; TRBD2 might be the D (5 bases). The germline V gene encodes CDR1 LNHDA and CDR2 SQIVND (reference sequence). The CDR3 spans 14 residues. V lost 1 base, J lost 9 bases, and 13 bases lay in between. CDR3 protein: CASSIGSDYTEQFF. The CDR3, as DNA: TGTGCCAGTAGTATAGGTAGCGACTATACTGAGCAGTTCTTC.

This clone occurred once. This chain connects TRBV7-3 to TRBJ1-1; no firm D call. The CDR3 is made up of 18 amino acids. V lost 3 bases and J lost 4, with 24 bases in between. Looked up from germline, CDR1 is SGHTA and CDR2 is FQGTGA. CDR3 sequence: CASSLDPSAPAVITEAFF. The CDR3 DNA sequence: TGTGCCAGCAGCTTGGACCCAAGTGCCCCAGCGGTAATCACTGAAGCTTTCTTT.

The chain is built from TRBV19 and TRBJ1-5, with D perhaps matching TRBD1 (5 bases). Trimming removed 1 base from V and 6 bases from J, with 7 bases in between. CDR3 size: 13 residues. The germline gives CDR1 LNHDA, CDR2 SQIVND (reference sequence). The CDR3 sequence is CASSIGRGQPQHF. For the CDR3, the DNA is TGTGCCAGTAGTATAGGAAGGGGTCAGCCCCAGCATTTT.

The gene calls are TRBV6-5 and TRBJ2-7; 8 nucleotides align to TRBD1. Germline V gives CDR1 MNHEY, CDR2 SVGAGI. V lost 4 bases and J lost 0; bases outside the gene matches: 5. The CDR3 extends over 15 amino acids. CDR3 region: CASSSGGFISYEQYF. DNA of the CDR3: TGTGCCAGCAGTTCAGGGGGCTTCATCTCCTACGAGCAGTACTTC.

The rearrangement uses TRBV5-4 and TRBJ1-1; D call uncertain. CDR3 length equals 13 residues. With 5 bases removed from V and 0 bases from J, the gap between germline ends came to 8 bases. The germline V gene has CDR1 SGHNT and CDR2 YYREEE (reference sequence). The CDR3 sequence: CASRGPLNTEAFF. The CDR3 DNA is TGTGCCAGCAGGGGCCCATTGAACACTGAAGCTTTCTTT.

DNA for the CDR3: TGTGCCAGCAGCTTACGGGGTCAAGAGACCCAGTACTTC. This encodes CASSLRGQETQYF. The chain carries TRBV13 and TRBJ2-5; perhaps TRBD2 as D (5 bases). Germline CDR1 PRHDT, CDR2 FYEKMQ (reference sequence). Trimming pared 2 bases from V and 2 bases from J, leaving 6 bases between. This CDR3 spans 13 amino acids.

The chain combines TRBV4-1 with TRBJ1-2; perhaps TRBD1 as D (5 bases). Trimming cost V 3 bases and J 1 base, with 24 bases left between them. The CDR3 is made up of 19 amino acids. Germline CDR1 is MGHRA and CDR2 is YSYEKL. The DNA of the CDR3 is TGCGCCAGCAGCCAGTCCGACAGCTTACTAACAACTTTTAACTATGGCTACACCTTC. It codes for CASSQSDSLLTTFNYGYTF.

J is TRBJ2-7 and V is TRBV13; 7 bases align to TRBD2. Losses at the gene ends were 0 bases for V and 5 bases for J; bases not matched to a gene: 7. The CDR3 consists of 15 residues. The germline gives CDR1 PRHDT, CDR2 FYEKMQ (reference sequence). Here the CDR3 reads CASSLGAGVFHEQYF. CDR3 sequence (DNA): TGTGCCAGCAGCTTAGGGGCGGGGGTTTTCCACGAGCAGTACTTC.

This clone came up a few times. The genes are TRBV11-1 and TRBJ2-7; 12 nucleotides line up with TRBD2. The junction had 11 bases not matched to a gene; V was cut back by 5 bases and J by 6 bases. From germline, CDR1 is SGHAT and CDR2 FQDESV (reference sequence). The CDR3 has 16 amino acids. This CDR3 is CASSGLAGWGYSEQYF. As DNA, the CDR3 is TGTGCCAGCAGCGGACTAGCGGGGTGGGGCTACTCCGAGCAGTACTTC.

The rearrangement links TRBV2 to TRBJ2-2; 7 nucleotides align to TRBD1. V lost 9 bases, J lost 6 bases, and 13 bases stayed unmatched. There are 15 residues in the CDR3. The germline V gene has CDR1 SNHLY and CDR2 FYNNEI. CDR3 coding DNA: TGTGCCAGGGATTCGAGACAGGGCGTCCCCGGGGAGCTGTTTTTT. It encodes CARDSRQGVPGELFF.

This chain links TRBV5-1 with TRBJ2-7; 12 bases are shared with TRBD1. Trimming at V came to 1 base and at J to 6 bases, leaving 11 bases not matched to a gene. CDR3 length equals 17 residues. Germline V gene sequence: CDR1 SGHRS, CDR2 YFSETQ. Here the CDR3 reads CASSLTGTGGAVSEQYF. The CDR3 coding sequence is TGCGCCAGCAGCTTGACTGGGACAGGGGGCGCCGTAAGCGAGCAGTACTTC.

This chain links TRBV5-5 with TRBJ2-7, with TRBD1 matching over 8 bases. V gave up 3 bases and J gave up 2 bases; unmatched junction bases: 7. The germline V gene has CDR1 SGHKS and CDR2 YYEKEE (reference sequence). The CDR3 length is 15 residues. The CDR3: CASSSGQGPTYEQYF. CDR3 nucleotide sequence: TGTGCCAGCAGCTCCGGACAGGGTCCCACCTACGAGCAGTACTTC.

This chain uses TRBV2 with TRBJ2-7, with TRBD1 as a possible D gene (6 bases). Looked up from germline, CDR1 is SNHLY and CDR2 is FYNNEI. This CDR3 region has 15 residues. V was pared by 1 base and J by 1 base, with 11 bases between. For the CDR3, the DNA is TGTGCCAGCAGTGAAGGGGACAACAGGTCCTACGAGCAGTACTTC. Translation: CASSEGDNRSYEQYF.

CDR3 nucleotide sequence: TGTGCCTGGAGAGGGCTGCCCGGGGGTGAAGCTTTCTTT. Translated: CAWRGLPGGEAFF. The chain uses TRBV30 and TRBJ1-1; D is possibly TRBD1 (5 bases). CDR3 length equals 13 residues. V shed 3 bases and J shed 7 bases, with 15 bases lying between them. Germline V gene sequence: CDR1 GTSNPN, CDR2 SVGIG (reference sequence). The full variable domain, with the rest looked up from reference TRBV30 and TRBJ1-1, is SQTIHQWPATLVQPVGSPLSLECTVEGTSNPNLYWYRQAAGRGLQLLFYSVGIGQISSEVPQNLSASRPQDRQFILSSKKLLLSDSGFYLCAWRGLPGGEAFFGQGTRLTVV.

The chain has TRBV29-1 and TRBJ2-1; 9 bases map to TRBD1. This CDR3 spans 14 amino acids. The germline V gene has CDR1 SQVTM and CDR2 ANQGSEA. V lost 3 bases to trimming and J lost 5 bases; unmatched junction nucleotides: 5. CDR3 nucleotide sequence: TGCAGCGTTGATGGGGGGACAGGGCACAATGAGCAGTTCTTC. It is translated as CSVDGGTGHNEQFF.

V and J are TRBV14 and TRBJ2-1; D gene ambiguous. The length of the CDR3 is 17 residues. Trimming pared 0 bases from V and 4 bases from J, leaving 16 bases between. Germline CDR1 SGHDN, CDR2 FVKESK. The CDR3 DNA follows: TGTGCCAGCAGCCAAGATATGTGGCGGTTACCTTACAATGAGCAGTTCTTC. As protein: CASSQDMWRLPYNEQFF.

This chain joins TRBV6-1 and TRBJ1-2, with D unresolved. Germline V gives CDR1 MNHNS, CDR2 SASEGT. The CDR3 runs to 14 residues. Trimming cost V 1 base and J 3 bases, with 9 bases left between them. The CDR3 sequence is CASSEGLQYYGYTF. The CDR3 DNA reads as TGTGCCAGCAGTGAAGGCCTACAGTACTATGGCTACACCTTC.

This chain connects TRBV6-1 to TRBJ1-4; D is unresolved. Germline CDR1 and CDR2: MNHNS and SASEGT. This CDR3 is 14 amino acids long. The germline V and J ends were trimmed by 7 bases and 3 bases, with 12 bases remaining between them. CDR3 region: CASTTDSPNEKLFF. CDR3 nucleotide sequence: TGTGCCAGCACCACTGACTCTCCTAATGAAAAACTGTTTTTT.

The J gene is TRBJ2-3, the V gene TRBV13; D gene uncertain. From germline, CDR1 is PRHDT and CDR2 FYEKMQ (reference sequence). V lost 4 bases and J lost 6, with 14 bases in between. The CDR3 covers 14 residues. DNA for the CDR3: TGTGCCAGCAGCTCCGATTTATCTAAGGATACGCAGTATTTT. It codes for CASSSDLSKDTQYF.

This clone has just one count. This sequence joins TRBV27 and TRBJ1-2; TRBD1 agrees at 7 bases. Germline CDR1 and CDR2: MNHEY and SMNVEV (reference sequence). V was clipped by 0 bases and J by 3 bases; unmatched bases: 7. This CDR3 has 16 residues. The CDR3 DNA follows: TGTGCCAGCAGTTTATCAGAGACAGGGACTTACTATGGCTACACCTTC. It specifies CASSLSETGTYYGYTF.